Included here is one TCR beta chain sequence, with context. Graves' hyperthyroidism qualified as stable when ophthalmopathy did not progress within 18 months. In patients aged 18 to 65, hyperthyroidism was newly diagnosed, with duration under 2 months. Used for diagnoses were clinical symptoms, serum thyroxine and TRAb, thyroid ultrasound and orbital computed tomography. This CDR3 region has 18 residues. Germline CDR1 is MNHEY and CDR2 is SVGEGT. V lost 5 bases and J 0 bases, leaving 17 bases between the germline ends. Researchers amplified the TCR beta CDR3 regions from RNA transcripts. With the HTBI primer set, the TCR CDR3 went through a first round of RT-PCR. Using its own MiXCR run on the multiplex PCR reads, TCRdb lists one record per CDR3 protein. The table has 500,000 to 600,000 distinct CDR3 sequences, approximately 16% seen once; the top ten hold 15% to 20%. This specimen comes from a study of T cells in Graves' hyperthyroidism and ophthalmopathy.

This TCR derives from a woman in her late teens or twenties with Graves' hyperthyroidism. Sequenced: blood. The chain recombines TRBV6-2 or TRBV6-3 with TRBJ2-6, with a possible D match to TRBD1 (6 bases). CDR3 residues: CASSPWGKGDSGANVLTF. The CDR3 nucleotides are TGTGCCAGCAGTCCTTGGGGGAAGGGGGACTCTGGGGCCAACGTCCTGACTTTC.